This TCR beta chain was recovered during a study of blood T cell repertoires in COVID-19 (TCRdb year 2020). Notes on the research overall: Samples from collaborators originated in the United States, Italy and Spain and spanned both the acute and convalescent phases of COVID-19. Samples were obtained from the ongoing ImmuneRACE study (first 160 participants) and from 1,000 to 1,500 subjects provided by 6 global collaborators. The dataset comprised deeply sampled blood TCRbeta repertoires from subjects exposed to, actively infected with, or recovered from COVID-19. A de-identified subject ID, COVID-19 status, age in years and sex were almost always included in the sample metadata. The material from the prospective study consisted of cDNA or gDNA derived from T cells, B-cell-depleted T cells, or PBMCs. A freely available public database, intended as a resource for researchers studying the immune response to SARS-CoV-2, is where the repertoires were released. Where available, HLA class I and class II types were taken from metadata supplied by the sample provider and were not determined by assay-based typing. The research as a whole found: The quantity of clinical and demographic metadata differed by source and by participant and was supplied without curation.

The immunoSEQ Assay, a bias-controlled multiplex PCR, was used to amplify TCRbeta CDR3 regions from genomic DNA. The study's processing was this. The number of nucleated cells in each sample was estimated from the amplification of reference gene primers within the assay. To quantify the absolute abundance of each unique TCRbeta CDR3 rearrangement, sequence reads were collapsed and filtered. For each sample, productive Simpson clonality was calculated as the square root of Simpson's diversity index across productive rearrangements. This is the immuneACCESS table as TCRdb keeps it, with only in-frame sequences that have V and J called. A part of the clones is gone; compared with another copy, unresolved V genes explain less than half, and the rest is unexplained. From that table come the V and J calls and clone size; the DNA was used to work out D and trimming. The table for this sample lists more than 50,000 clones; 70% to 90% of them were counted only once. The ten largest clones capture around 16% of the sample.

Counted from cysteine to phenylalanine, this CDR3 has 14 amino acids. The entry retains the CDR3 DNA only, 42 bases that are in frame from base 1. In the germline V gene (reference sequence), CDR1 corresponds to SGHNT and CDR2 to YYREEE. V is cut by 5 bases and J by 6 bases, and the space between the germline ends is 14 bases. Note on this clone: Its recognized antigen is unknown. One base away there is no much larger clone; base qualities are not given.

The collaborating institutions used their own protocols to collect whole blood in K2EDTA tubes. Collaborator samples were shipped for TCRbeta analysis as frozen whole blood, isolated PBMCs, or DNA extracted from either sample type. The sequencing sample was made of peripheral blood. The origin of this receptor is a human donor in a cohort sampled during active COVID-19. This chain joins TRBV5-4 to TRBJ1-4, with TRBD1 perhaps the D gene, on 5 matching bases. The CDR3 protein sequence reads: CASSPGSRDEKLFF. Here is the DNA: TGTGCCAGCAGTCCCGGGTCCAGGGATGAAAAACTGTTTTTT. Where the CDR3 stops, the reference TRBV5-4 and TRBJ1-4 genes take over; the full variable domain is ETGVTQSPTHLIKTRGQQVTLRCSSQSGHNTVSWYQQALGQGPQFIFQYYREEENGRGNFPPRFSGLQFPNYSSELNVNALELDDSALYLCASSPGSRDEKLFFGSGTQLSVL.